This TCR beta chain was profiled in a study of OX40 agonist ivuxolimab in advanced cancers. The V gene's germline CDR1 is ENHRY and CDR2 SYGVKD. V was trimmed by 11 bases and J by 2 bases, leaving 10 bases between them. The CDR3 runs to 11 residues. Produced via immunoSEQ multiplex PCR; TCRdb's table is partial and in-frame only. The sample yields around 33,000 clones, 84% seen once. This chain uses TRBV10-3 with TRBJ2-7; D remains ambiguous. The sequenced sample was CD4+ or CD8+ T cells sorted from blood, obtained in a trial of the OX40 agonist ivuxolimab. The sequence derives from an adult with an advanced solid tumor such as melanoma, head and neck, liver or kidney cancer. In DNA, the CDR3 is TGTGCCCCGCGACGGGCCTACGAGCAGTACTTC. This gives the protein CAPRRAYEQYF.